These 19 T cell receptor beta chains came from one sample sequenced in a study of shared clonotypes between healthy human individuals. Assay: immunoSEQ multiplex PCR; the TCRdb copy retains only in-frame clones and omits some. The profile covers roughly 1.5 million clones, with approximately 98% appearing a single time and around 0.45% taken by the ten largest. Input material: naive CD4+ T cells sorted from blood. Subset described: CD45RA+ positively selected. These receptors all come from a man under 40 in good health.

The rearrangement joins TRBV18 to TRBJ2-3, with TRBD2 matching 11 bases. Germline V CDR1 and CDR2: KGHSH, LQKENI. J was trimmed by 0 bases and V by 5 bases; bases with no gene match: 7. The CDR3 loop spans 17 amino acids. CDR3 residues: CASSTRLAGLSTDTQYF. The CDR3 coding sequence is TGTGCCAGCTCAACCCGACTAGCGGGGCTGAGCACAGATACGCAGTATTTT.

The chain joins TRBV5-1 to TRBJ2-5; weak D call: TRBD1 (6 bases). From germline, CDR1 is SGHRS and CDR2 YFSETQ. The CDR3 runs 12 residues. Trimming took off 6 bases at V and 3 bases at J, with 9 bases between the two ends. The CDR3 here is CASKGDKETQYF. CDR3 nucleotides: TGCGCCAGCAAAGGGGACAAAGAGACCCAGTACTTC.

The chain's CDR3 is CASSPTSPAGELFF. The CDR3 nucleotides are TGTGCCAGCAGCCCAACTAGCCCGGCCGGGGAGCTGTTTTTT. This chain connects TRBV5-4 to TRBJ2-2; D possibly corresponds to TRBD2 (6 bases). Germline values: CDR1 SGHNT, CDR2 YYREEE (reference sequence). V lost 4 bases and J 6 bases, leaving 13 bases between the germline ends. The CDR3 extends over 14 amino acids.

The chain is built from TRBV18 and TRBJ1-5, with 11 bases that match TRBD1. Germline V gives CDR1 KGHSH, CDR2 LQKENI. Trimming cost V 1 base and J 6 bases; bases outside gene matches: 5. The CDR3 covers 16 residues. This chain's CDR3 is CASSPLGQGVGQPQHF. CDR3 in DNA: TGTGCCAGCTCACCACTGGGACAGGGGGTAGGTCAGCCCCAGCATTTT.

The CDR3 nucleotides read TGTGCCATCAGTGAGGGCAGGGGGCTGACTGAAGCTTTCTTT. Amino acids: CAISEGRGLTEAFF. The chain has TRBV10-3 and TRBJ1-1; 8 nucleotides agree with TRBD1. The germline gives CDR1 ENHRY, CDR2 SYGVKD. CDR3 length: 14 amino acids. Unmatched junction bases numbered 4, after V lost 2 bases and J lost 5 bases.

The rearrangement joins TRBV4-3 to TRBJ1-3, with D hard to call. The CDR3 has 15 residues. The germline V gene encodes CDR1 LGHNA and CDR2 YSLEER. V was cut by 0 bases and J by 0 bases, with 6 bases left in between. This CDR3 reads CASSQDYNSGNTIYF. The CDR3 nucleotides are TGCGCCAGCAGCCAAGACTACAACTCTGGAAACACCATATATTTT.

The V call is TRBV29-1, the J call TRBJ2-3; D is unresolved. CDR1 is SQVTM and CDR2 is ANQGSEA in the germline V gene. The V end was cut by 4 bases, the J end by 4 bases, with 6 bases between. The CDR3 runs to 11 residues. The CDR3 nucleotides are TGCAGCGTTGTAAGTCCAGATACGCAGTATTTT. Translating it yields CSVVSPDTQYF.

This chain joins TRBV7-6 and TRBJ2-1, with D possibly TRBD2 on 6 matching bases. V was trimmed by 5 bases and J by 0 bases, leaving 14 bases between them. The CDR3 runs 16 residues. Per the germline V gene, CDR1 is SGHVS and CDR2 is FNYEAQ. The CDR3 protein is CASSDPWRDSYNEQFF. CDR3 DNA sequence: TGTGCCAGCAGCGATCCGTGGAGGGACTCCTACAATGAGCAGTTCTTC.

The genes are TRBV5-6 and TRBJ1-1; unclear D gene. Germline V gene data show CDR1 as SGHDT and CDR2 as YYEEEE. V lost 0 bases and J lost 11, with 14 bases in between. This CDR3 region has 13 residues. CDR3 residues: CASSLGAGLGAFF. The CDR3 DNA follows: TGTGCCAGCAGCTTGGGCGCCGGCCTGGGTGCTTTCTTT.

The chain carries TRBV19 and TRBJ2-2; 8 nucleotides agree with TRBD1. This CDR3 is built from 16 residues. V lost 6 bases, J lost 3 bases, and 9 bases stayed unmatched. Germline values: CDR1 LNHDA, CDR2 SQIVND (reference sequence). The CDR3 loop reads CASREDRERHTGELFF. The CDR3 DNA reads as TGTGCCAGTAGAGAGGACAGGGAACGGCACACCGGGGAGCTGTTTTTT.

The gene calls are TRBV15 and TRBJ1-2, with D perhaps TRBD1 (5 bases). Per the germline V gene, CDR1 is LNHNV and CDR2 is YYDKDF (reference sequence). The germline V and J ends were trimmed by 2 bases and 1 base, with 17 bases remaining between them. The CDR3 is made up of 17 amino acids. CDR3 loop: CATSRPVGGGGNYGYTF. In DNA, the CDR3 is TGTGCCACCAGCAGACCGGTTGGAGGCGGGGGTAACTATGGCTACACCTTC.

The chain is built from TRBV5-4 and TRBJ2-7; the match to TRBD2 covers 10 bases. This CDR3 region has 18 residues. Trimming at V came to 2 bases and at J to 4 bases, leaving 15 bases not matched to a gene. Germline V gene sequence: CDR1 SGHNT, CDR2 YYREEE (reference sequence). The CDR3 DNA is TGTGCCAGCAGCTTTTTTACCCCTCAAGCGGGAGGGGGGTACGAGCAGTACTTC. Protein sequence: CASSFFTPQAGGGYEQYF.

V is TRBV27 and J is TRBJ2-2, with D unresolved. This CDR3 contains 14 residues. CDR1 is MNHEY, CDR2 SMNVEV, per germline (reference sequence). V was clipped by 3 bases and J by 4 bases, with 9 bases between them. CDR3 residues: CASSFGRVTGELFF. The CDR3, as DNA: TGTGCCAGCAGTTTCGGCAGAGTCACCGGGGAGCTGTTTTTT.

The chain carries TRBV28 and TRBJ2-1, with TRBD2 as a possible D gene (6 bases). The CDR3 is made up of 15 amino acids. V lost 4 bases and J 8 bases, leaving 18 bases between the germline ends. Germline CDR1 and CDR2: MDHEN and SYDVKM. This CDR3 is CASSSPGEYRDEQFF. CDR3 nucleotide sequence: TGTGCCAGCAGTTCCCCGGGAGAGTACCGGGATGAGCAGTTCTTC.

This chain connects TRBV7-9 to TRBJ2-1; 12 bases agree with TRBD2. V lost 5 bases and J lost 0; bases outside the gene matches: 8. CDR1 is SEHNR, CDR2 FQNEAQ, per germline (reference sequence). The CDR3 sequence is 18 residues long. CDR3 loop: CASSHVTSGRISYNEQFF. The CDR3, as DNA: TGTGCCAGCAGCCACGTCACTAGCGGGAGGATCTCCTACAATGAGCAGTTCTTC. The entire variable domain, with the rest obtained from reference TRBV7-9 and TRBJ2-1, is as follows: DTGVSQNPRHKITKRGQNVTFRCDPISEHNRLYWYRQTLGQGPEFLTYFQNEAQLEKSRLLSDRFSAERPKGSFSTLEIQRTEQGDSAMYLCASSHVTSGRISYNEQFFGPGTRLTVL.

The genes are TRBV5-1 and TRBJ2-7; either TRBD1 or TRBD2 may supply D (5 bases each). Trimming left V 2 bases short and J 0 bases short, with 18 bases between. Germline V CDR1 and CDR2: SGHRS, YFSETQ. The length of the CDR3 is 17 residues. CDR3 in amino acids: CASSFGRGLLVSYEQYF. Written as DNA, the CDR3 is TGCGCCAGCAGCTTTGGAAGGGGCCTACTAGTCTCCTACGAGCAGTACTTC.

The V gene is TRBV18, the J gene TRBJ2-7; maybe TRBD2 (5 bases). Germline V gene sequence: CDR1 KGHSH, CDR2 LQKENI. Trimming removed 3 bases from V and 5 bases from J, with 14 bases in between. The CDR3 is made up of 14 amino acids. The CDR3 region is CASSPPSRRNEQYF. The CDR3 DNA reads TGTGCCAGCTCACCCCCTAGCCGGAGGAACGAGCAGTACTTC.

This sequence joins TRBV4-3 and TRBJ2-2; D not resolved. The CDR3 is made up of 15 amino acids. From germline, CDR1 is LGHNA and CDR2 YSLEER. Trimming pared 0 bases from V and 7 bases from J, leaving 12 bases between. CDR3 sequence: CASSQEFRTHGELFF. In nucleotides, the CDR3 is TGCGCCAGCAGCCAAGAATTCAGGACCCACGGGGAGCTGTTTTTT.

V gene TRBV5-1 combines with J gene TRBJ2-5; D unclear. The length of the CDR3 is 14 residues. Trimming took off 1 base at V and 3 bases at J, with 10 bases between the two ends. Per the germline V gene, CDR1 is SGHRS and CDR2 is YFSETQ. The CDR3 coding sequence is TGCGCCAGCAGCTTGAACGGGCAAGAAGAGACCCAGTACTTC. Protein product: CASSLNGQEETQYF.